The clone carrying this TCR beta chain was seen at least ten times. Time point defined: pre-sensitization, week 0. Sample treatment: therapeutic diphenylcyclopropenone sensitization with weekly scalp DPC. This specimen comes from a study of human T cells and chemical hapten exposure. CDR3 length: 19 amino acids. Trimming cost V 0 bases and J 1 base, with 20 bases left between them. CDR1 is SGDLS, CDR2 YYNGEE, per germline. From the RACE reads, TCRdb called clonotypes with MiXCR, one entry per CDR3 protein. The sample lists 300,000 to 400,000 distinct CDR3 sequences, approximately 5.1% seen once, with 2% to 3% in the top ten.

This rearrangement joins TRBV9 to TRBJ2-1; D may be TRBD2 (6 bases). This clonotype was sampled from a woman aged 50 to 65 with alopecia areata. Some clones in this sample may be carry-over from other donors' samples. Sequenced material: whole blood, taken in connection with sensitization to the hapten diphenylcyclopropenone (DPC). CDR3 nucleotides: TGTGCCAGCAGCGTAGATTCGGCGGGACCGACTCCTTCCTACAATGAGCAGTTCTTC. Encoded protein: CASSVDSAGPTPSYNEQFF.